The 17 T cell receptor beta chains listed next were all sequenced from one sample in a study of memory CD4+ T cells and cytomegalovirus serostatus. Single viable CD3+CD4+CD8-CD45RO+ cells were sorted as the memory CD4+ T cells. Some clones are missing from TCRdb's copy, which holds only in-frame ones; the method was immunoSEQ multiplex PCR. The profile shows approximately 47,000 clones, approximately 78% of them singletons. The sequenced sample was memory CD4+ T cells from blood. The receptors originated from an adult in good health and CMV-seronegative.

This clone was observed a single time. This sequence joins TRBV30 and TRBJ2-1; D might be TRBD2 (6 bases). In germline, CDR1 is GTSNPN, CDR2 SVGIG (reference sequence). V lost 1 base and J lost 3, with 7 bases in between. This CDR3 comprises 13 residues. This CDR3 reads CAWSGLVYNEQFF. CDR3 in DNA: TGTGCCTGGAGTGGACTAGTCTACAATGAGCAGTTCTTC. Using reference TRBV30 and TRBJ2-1 for the parts outside the CDR3, the full variable domain is SQTIHQWPATLVQPVGSPLSLECTVEGTSNPNLYWYRQAAGRGLQLLFYSVGIGQISSEVPQNLSASRPQDRQFILSSKKLLLSDSGFYLCAWSGLVYNEQFFGPGTRLTVL.

The V and J genes are TRBV9 and TRBJ1-2; 8 bases map to TRBD1. The CDR3 has 15 amino acids. Germline CDR1 reads SGDLS; CDR2 reads YYNGEE. V lost 4 bases to trimming and J lost 8 bases; unmatched junction nucleotides: 13. CDR3 coding DNA: TGTGCCAGCAGCTGGGGCAGGGGGCTTCCGGGAGGCTACACCTTC. Translating it yields CASSWGRGLPGGYTF.

This clone is a singleton in its sample. The chain is built from TRBV7-2 and TRBJ2-7, with 7 positions matching TRBD2. V was clipped by 4 bases and J by 6 bases; unmatched bases: 9. The CDR3 runs to 14 residues. Germline CDR1 reads SGHTA; CDR2 reads FQGNSA. CDR3 in DNA: TGTGCCAGCAGCTATCGGGGGGAGATGCGCGAGCAGTACTTC. Translating it yields CASSYRGEMREQYF.

V usage is TRBV9 and J usage is TRBJ1-3; D gene ambiguous. CDR1 SGDLS and CDR2 YYNGEE come from the germline V gene. The V and J ends lost 2 bases and 0 bases respectively, with 18 bases between them. This CDR3 contains 18 residues. The CDR3: CASSVQNFIGNSGNTIYF. In DNA form, the CDR3 reads TGTGCCAGCAGCGTCCAAAACTTCATAGGGAACTCTGGAAACACCATATATTTT. Combining the CDR3 with reference TRBV9 and TRBJ1-3 gives the whole variable domain DSGVTQTPKHLITATGQRVTLRCSPRSGDLSVYWYQQSLDQGLQFLIQYYNGEERAKGNILERFSAQQFPDLHSELNLSSLELGDSALYFCASSVQNFIGNSGNTIYFGEGSWLTVV.

The V and J genes are TRBV6-1 and TRBJ1-6; 8 bases agree with TRBD1. Germline V gene sequence: CDR1 MNHNS, CDR2 SASEGT. The ends lost 7 bases at V and 6 bases at J; junction bases unmatched: 2. The CDR3 is 13 amino acids. The CDR3 loop is CASNGQGNSPLHF. CDR3 nucleotide sequence: TGTGCCAGCAATGGACAGGGTAATTCACCCCTCCACTTT.

This chain links TRBV2 with TRBJ1-5; D gene uncertain. The CDR3 runs 15 residues. The V gene lost 6 bases and the J gene lost 0 bases, with 12 bases spanning the gap. The germline V gene encodes CDR1 SNHLY and CDR2 FYNNEI. This CDR3 is CASRAMVNSNQPQHF. The CDR3 region has the DNA TGTGCCAGCAGAGCGATGGTCAATAGCAATCAGCCCCAGCATTTT.

The gene calls are TRBV4-1 and TRBJ2-2; D is ambiguous. V shed 1 base and J shed 1 base, with 13 bases lying between them. The CDR3 is 17 amino acids. The germline V gene has CDR1 MGHRA and CDR2 YSYEKL. CDR3 in DNA: TGCGCCAGCAGCCAAGTCATGCGGCCCGGGAACACCGGGGAGCTGTTTTTT. Its protein product is CASSQVMRPGNTGELFF.

V is TRBV25-1 and J is TRBJ1-2, with 9 bases matching TRBD1. From germline, CDR1 is MGHDK and CDR2 SYGVNS. CDR3 length: 14 residues. V was pared by 4 bases and J by 8 bases, with 8 bases of the junction left unmatched. CDR3 region: CASSGNRGLGGYTF. CDR3 nucleotides: TGTGCCAGCAGTGGAAACAGGGGGCTAGGGGGCTACACCTTC.

The chain employs TRBV19 and TRBJ2-7, with D perhaps matching TRBD1 (6 bases). This CDR3 has 15 amino acids. CDR1 and CDR2 from the germline V gene are LNHDA and SQIVND (reference sequence). V gave up 1 base and J gave up 2 bases, with 12 bases separating them. CDR3 protein: CASSIVGTQTYEQYF. As DNA, the CDR3 is TGTGCCAGTAGTATAGTCGGGACACAGACCTACGAGCAGTACTTC.

V is TRBV4-1 and J is TRBJ2-5; TRBD2 agrees at 14 bases. Germline values: CDR1 MGHRA, CDR2 YSYEKL. The CDR3 is 18 residues long. With 4 bases clipped from V and 5 bases from J, the junction kept 12 bases outside the gene matches. DNA of the CDR3: TGCGCCAGCAGCCGTGGGGGACTAGCGGGAGAGTGGCGGGAGACCCAGTACTTC. This sequence encodes CASSRGGLAGEWRETQYF.

This clone is a singleton in its sample. V gene TRBV4-1 combines with J gene TRBJ2-2, with D hard to call. CDR3 length equals 16 residues. Germline V gene sequence: CDR1 MGHRA, CDR2 YSYEKL. V lost 1 base to trimming and J lost 0 bases, with 9 bases between them. CDR3 in amino acids: CASSQGSGTNTGELFF. In nucleotides, the CDR3 is TGCGCCAGCAGCCAAGGGAGTGGGACGAACACCGGGGAGCTGTTTTTT.

This rearrangement joins TRBV7-2 to TRBJ2-5; a possible D gene is TRBD2 (5 bases). The CDR3 loop spans 12 amino acids. Deletions cut 5 bases from V and 5 bases from J, with 9 bases between. Germline CDR1 reads SGHTA; CDR2 reads FQGNSA. CDR3 in amino acids: CASSLRAETQYF. Here the CDR3 DNA reads TGTGCCAGCAGCCTGAGGGCCGAGACCCAGTACTTC.

This clone was recorded once. The rearrangement joins TRBV2 to TRBJ2-5; D is ambiguous. Germline lookup yields CDR1 SNHLY and CDR2 FYNNEI. The CDR3 has 13 amino acids. V lost 3 bases and J lost 1, with 6 bases in between. DNA of the CDR3: TGTGCCAGCAGTGAGTCAGTCCAAGAGACCCAGTACTTC. Translated, it gives CASSESVQETQYF.

This rearrangement joins TRBV7-7 to TRBJ2-5; D is perhaps TRBD1 or TRBD2 (5 bases each). V lost 5 bases and J lost 5, with 15 bases in between. Germline loops: CDR1 SSHAT, CDR2 FNYEAQ (reference sequence). The CDR3 is 14 residues long. In DNA, the CDR3 is TGTGCCAGCAGCCCCGGGGCAGCTCTGGAGACCCAGTACTTC. It codes for CASSPGAALETQYF.

The chain combines TRBV15 with TRBJ1-5; D is unresolved. Trimming left V 3 bases short and J 3 bases short, with 12 bases between. From germline, CDR1 is LNHNV and CDR2 YYDKDF (reference sequence). The CDR3 covers 15 residues. The CDR3 DNA follows: TGTGCCACCAGCAGGGGAAGCAGCGACAATCAGCCCCAGCATTTT. Amino acid sequence: CATSRGSSDNQPQHF.

This clone was seen once. This chain links TRBV6-1 with TRBJ1-1, with a possible D match to TRBD1 (5 bases). V was trimmed by 4 bases and J by 1 base, leaving 7 bases between them. Germline V gene sequence: CDR1 MNHNS, CDR2 SASEGT. There are 13 residues in the CDR3. The CDR3 DNA is TGTGCCAGCAGTGCCAGGGAGAACACTGAAGCTTTCTTT. This codes for CASSARENTEAFF.

The rearrangement joins TRBV6-6 to TRBJ1-6; D is unresolved. V dropped 2 bases and J dropped 7 bases, with 12 bases sitting between them. The CDR3 runs to 15 residues. Germline values: CDR1 MNHNY, CDR2 SVGAGI (reference sequence). The CDR3 spells CASSYLKVGNSPLHF. The CDR3 DNA reads TGTGCCAGCAGTTACCTCAAGGTGGGGAATTCACCCCTCCACTTT.